Listed here are 12 T cell receptor beta chains from one sample, sequenced in a study of cytomegalovirus exposure and HLA in healthy donors. Both 60 Vbeta primers and 13 Jbeta primers went into the PCR. Some clones are missing from TCRdb's copy, which holds only in-frame ones; the method was immunoSEQ multiplex PCR. Among more than 50,000 clones listed, roughly 72% were seen once. Sequenced: PBMCs. The source of these receptors is a woman aged 50 to 60 in good health and CMV-seropositive.

The V call is TRBV4-3, the J call TRBJ2-1; D gene unclear. CDR3 length equals 15 residues. Germline V gene data show CDR1 as LGHNA and CDR2 as YSLEER. V was pared by 0 bases and J by 5 bases, with 11 bases between. The CDR3 DNA follows: TGCGCCAGCAGCCAAGATGTTAGAGGAAACAATGAGCAGTTCTTC. Its protein product is CASSQDVRGNNEQFF.

The chain employs TRBV6-7 and TRBJ2-2; 10 bases match TRBD1. Being an ORF, TRBV6-7 has a function that is uncertain. The CDR3 is 15 residues long. Trimming took 10 bases from V and 2 from J; bases not matched to a gene: 7. In DNA, the CDR3 is TGTGCCAACCCGGGGACAGGGGTTAACACCGGGGAGCTGTTTTTT. It yields the protein CANPGTGVNTGELFF.

This chain links TRBV27 with TRBJ2-2; possible D gene TRBD1, 6 bases. Germline V CDR1 and CDR2: MNHEY, SMNVEV (reference sequence). Trimming removed 6 bases at V and 5 bases at J, with 13 bases between. The CDR3 loop spans 14 amino acids. The CDR3 DNA sequence: TGTGCCAGCAGGGGGGCGCGAGTGACCGGGGAGCTGTTTTTT. This codes for CASRGARVTGELFF.

The rearrangement joins TRBV4-3 to TRBJ1-1, with D possibly matching TRBD1 (6 bases). This CDR3 region has 13 residues. Germline lookup yields CDR1 LGHNA and CDR2 YSLEER. Trimming left V 3 bases short and J 1 base short, with 6 bases between. CDR3 sequence: CASSQTGNTEAFF. In DNA form, the CDR3 reads TGCGCCAGCAGCCAGACAGGGAACACTGAAGCTTTCTTT.

This clone was detected once. The genes are TRBV5-4 and TRBJ1-1; TRBD1 agrees at 8 bases. With 4 bases clipped from V and 1 base from J, the junction kept 3 bases outside the gene matches. The germline gives CDR1 SGHNT, CDR2 YYREEE (reference sequence). The CDR3 runs to 14 residues. Here the CDR3 reads CASSRDRQNTEAFF. The CDR3 region has the DNA TGTGCCAGCAGCCGGGACAGGCAGAACACTGAAGCTTTCTTT.

This sequence joins TRBV7-2 and TRBJ1-5; 8 bases are shared with TRBD1. V lost 5 bases and J lost 14; bases outside the gene matches: 17. The CDR3 has 15 residues. Germline V lookup: CDR1 SGHTA, CDR2 FQGNSA. Written as DNA, the CDR3 is TGTGCCAGCAGCCCCTACCACTCCGGACAGGGAGGAAAGCATTTT. This sequence encodes CASSPYHSGQGGKHF. The variable domain in full, with the rest retrieved from reference TRBV7-2 and TRBJ1-5, is GAGVSQSPSNKVTEKGKDVELRCDPISGHTALYWYRQSLGQGLEFLIYFQGNSAPDKSGLPSDRFSAERTGGSVSTLTIQRTQQEDSAVYLCASSPYHSGQGGKHFGDGTRLSIL.

In this sample, this clone turned up once. The rearrangement joins TRBV7-6 to TRBJ2-5; D is unresolved. This CDR3 is 15 amino acids long. The V gene's germline CDR1 is SGHVS and CDR2 FNYEAQ. V was pared by 0 bases and J by 2 bases, with 10 bases between. The CDR3 protein is CASSLAFARQETQYF. The CDR3 nucleotides read TGTGCCAGCAGCTTAGCATTTGCCAGGCAAGAGACCCAGTACTTC.

The rearrangement joins TRBV4-1 to TRBJ1-6; D gene unclear. The germline V gene encodes CDR1 MGHRA and CDR2 YSYEKL. The CDR3 extends over 19 amino acids. V lost 2 bases to trimming and J lost 2 bases, with 19 bases between them. CDR3 coding DNA: TGCGCCAGCAGCCAACTTTCCCTCCGGGAAGACACCTATAATTCACCCCTCCACTTT. It translates to CASSQLSLREDTYNSPLHF.

The rearrangement links TRBV7-9 to TRBJ1-6; D is unresolved. Trimming shortened V by 4 bases and J by 0 bases, and 10 bases separated the two germline ends. CDR1 and CDR2 (germline): SEHNR, FQNEAQ (reference sequence). The CDR3 is 16 residues long. CDR3 nucleotide sequence: TGTGCCAGCAGCTCTAGCCGGAGCTCCTATAATTCACCCCTCCACTTT. Protein sequence: CASSSSRSSYNSPLHF.

This chain joins TRBV5-4 and TRBJ2-1; no firm D call. The CDR3 has 12 residues. Germline loops: CDR1 SGHNT, CDR2 YYREEE (reference sequence). V was clipped by 3 bases and J by 14 bases, with 15 bases between them. The CDR3 nucleotides read TGTGCCAGCAGCTACGACGCCTCTAGGAAGTTCTTC. This encodes CASSYDASRKFF.

The V gene is TRBV7-8, the J gene TRBJ2-5; unclear D gene. V was shortened by 4 bases and J by 0 bases, with 9 bases between the two germline ends. Germline CDR1 and CDR2: SGHVS and FQNEAQ. The CDR3 loop spans 14 amino acids. CDR3 bases: TGTGCCAGCAGCTATAGTTCGTACCAAGAGACCCAGTACTTC. Its protein is CASSYSSYQETQYF.

This sequence joins TRBV7-3 and TRBJ2-5; 8 bases are a match to TRBD2. V gave up 2 bases and J gave up 4 bases; unmatched junction bases: 3. This CDR3 contains 14 residues. Germline CDR1 reads SGHTA; CDR2 reads FQGTGA. The CDR3 protein is CASSLAGGGETQYF. The CDR3 DNA sequence: TGTGCCAGCAGCTTAGCGGGGGGAGGAGAGACCCAGTACTTC.